These 21 T cell receptor beta chains were all obtained from the same sample, sequenced in a study of T cells in Graves' hyperthyroidism and ophthalmopathy. The CDR3 regions of TCR beta were amplified from RNA transcripts. Researchers ran a first-round RT-PCR on the TCR CDR3 using the HTBI primer set. TCRdb recomputed calls from the multiplex PCR reads with MiXCR, one row per CDR3 protein. The data show about 710,000 distinct CDR3 sequences, about 16% seen once. The sample was blood. These receptors all come from a man younger than 35 with Graves' hyperthyroidism.

At least ten counts were recorded for this clonotype. DNA for the CDR3: TGTGCCAGCAGTGGGGCCGGGAGTAACTATGGCTACACCTTC. This gives the protein CASSGAGSNYGYTF. The J gene is TRBJ1-2, the V gene TRBV28; D might be TRBD1 (5 bases). This CDR3 has 14 amino acids. Germline V gene data show CDR1 as MDHEN and CDR2 as SYDVKM. V lost 5 bases and J lost 1, with 11 bases in between.

In its sample, this clonotype was seen many times. This rearrangement joins TRBV20-1 to TRBJ1-1; weak D call: TRBD1 (5 bases). CDR3 length equals 15 residues. The V gene's germline CDR1 is DFQATT and CDR2 SNEGSKA (reference sequence). Trimming took off 0 bases at V and 4 bases at J, with 15 bases between the two ends. This CDR3 reads CSARDHRSGGTEAFF. The CDR3, as DNA: TGCAGTGCTAGAGATCACAGGTCCGGCGGCACTGAAGCTTTCTTT.

This clonotype came up a few times. V gene TRBV9 combines with J gene TRBJ1-5; a weak D match, TRBD1 (6 bases). The V and J ends lost 0 bases and 4 bases respectively, with 11 bases between them. Germline V gives CDR1 SGDLS, CDR2 YYNGEE. The CDR3 covers 15 residues. The CDR3 DNA reads TGTGCCAGCAGCGTAGATCCAGGGGCGAATCAGCCCCAGCATTTT. It yields the protein CASSVDPGANQPQHF.

This chain uses TRBV7-9 with TRBJ2-3, with TRBD1 identical over 8 bases. With V trimmed by 0 bases and J by 7 bases, 6 bases remained unmatched. Germline CDR1 SEHNR, CDR2 FQNEAQ (reference sequence). The CDR3 covers 15 residues. The DNA for the CDR3 is TGTGCCAGCAGCTTAGCGTGGCAGGGGGCGAATACGCAGTATTTT. As protein: CASSLAWQGANTQYF.

This clonotype was picked up many times. This chain connects TRBV11-2 to TRBJ1-1; D ambiguous. Germline V gene sequence: CDR1 SGHAT, CDR2 FQNNGV. This CDR3 comprises 14 residues. V was shortened by 3 bases and J by 0 bases, with 8 bases between the two germline ends. The CDR3 DNA follows: TGTGCCAGCAGCTTCCGGACCCTGAACACTGAAGCTTTCTTT. Its translation is CASSFRTLNTEAFF.

The genes are TRBV7-9 and TRBJ2-2; D not certain. Per the germline V gene, CDR1 is SEHNR and CDR2 is FQNEAQ (reference sequence). This CDR3 has 16 residues. The V gene lost 6 bases and the J gene lost 0 bases, with 14 bases spanning the gap. CDR3 region: CASRRSRLANTGELFF. Written as DNA, the CDR3 is TGTGCCAGCAGGCGGAGCAGGCTAGCGAACACCGGGGAGCTGTTTTTT.

The genes are TRBV20-1 and TRBJ1-2; unclear D gene. V lost 3 bases to trimming and J lost 7 bases, with 15 bases between them. This CDR3 contains 13 residues. The V gene's germline CDR1 is DFQATT and CDR2 SNEGSKA (reference sequence). The chain's CDR3 is CSARPLTGGGYTF. CDR3 nucleotide sequence: TGCAGTGCTAGGCCACTTACCGGCGGTGGCTACACCTTC.

As to this clonotype: Compared with germline, one end of the junction differs, possibly owing to a read error. The chain recombines TRBV7-3 with TRBJ2-2; D is perhaps TRBD2 (5 bases). The CDR3 loop spans 15 amino acids. Looked up from germline, CDR1 is SGHTA and CDR2 is FQGTGA. CDR3 nucleotides: TGTGTCAGCAGCTTCGACGGGGTGCGGACCGGGGAGCTGTTTTTT. Its translation: CVSSFDGVRTGELFF.

This clonotype was seen many times. The V and J genes are TRBV7-9 and TRBJ2-1, with 7 nucleotides matching TRBD2. The V gene's germline CDR1 is SEHNR and CDR2 FQNEAQ (reference sequence). The J segment lost 0 bases and the V segment lost 8 bases, leaving 7 bases of the junction unmatched. The CDR3 has 15 residues. The CDR3 loop reads CASGGGRSSYNEQFF. The CDR3 DNA reads TGTGCCAGCGGGGGGGGTCGGAGCTCCTACAATGAGCAGTTCTTC.

This clonotype was recorded once. This sequence joins TRBV7-9 and TRBJ1-2; 8 bases line up with TRBD1. This CDR3 has 15 residues. Germline loops: CDR1 SEHNR, CDR2 FQNEAQ (reference sequence). V was clipped by 5 bases and J by 5 bases; unmatched bases: 10. The DNA of the CDR3 is TGTGCCAGCAGCGCCTATCAGGGGGCAGAATATGGCTACACCTTC. This sequence encodes CASSAYQGAEYGYTF.

This clonotype has at least ten counts. Here the CDR3 DNA reads TGTGCCAGCAGTTTCCCTAGCGGGTACGAGCAGTACTTC. Translation: CASSFPSGYEQYF. This chain links TRBV12-3 or TRBV12-4 with TRBJ2-7; TRBD2 aligns across 8 bases. V lost 3 bases to trimming and J lost 4 bases; unmatched junction nucleotides: 2. The CDR3 spans 13 residues.

This clonotype was recorded a few times. The chain recombines TRBV5-1 with TRBJ2-5; 13 nucleotides match TRBD2. V shed 7 bases and J 3 bases; nucleotides not matched to a gene: 15. Germline CDR1 is SGHRS and CDR2 is YFSETQ. This CDR3 is built from 18 residues. The CDR3 protein is CASCPGRSTSGREETQYF. In DNA, the CDR3 is TGCGCCAGCTGCCCGGGACGGTCTACTAGCGGGAGGGAAGAGACCCAGTACTTC.

This clonotype appeared a few times. This chain connects TRBV20-1 to TRBJ2-7; TRBD1 matches at 9 bases. The germline V gene encodes CDR1 DFQATT and CDR2 SNEGSKA (reference sequence). The trim removed 5 bases at V and 4 bases at J, leaving 12 bases unmatched. The CDR3 covers 15 residues. Here the CDR3 DNA reads TGCAGTGCTTACCGAGGGACAGGGCGTCGGTACGAGCAGTACTTC. It is translated as CSAYRGTGRRYEQYF.

This chain uses TRBV28 with TRBJ2-7; D possibly corresponds to TRBD2 (6 bases). Per the germline V gene, CDR1 is MDHEN and CDR2 is SYDVKM. The V gene lost 0 bases and the J gene lost 3 bases, with 12 bases spanning the gap. The CDR3 covers 15 residues. In DNA, the CDR3 is TGTGCCAGCAGTTTATGGGGGACTGGCTTCTACGAGCAGTACTTC. It specifies CASSLWGTGFYEQYF.

This chain joins TRBV5-1 and TRBJ2-5; TRBD2 is a possible D gene (6 bases). The CDR3 spans 16 residues. Germline CDR1 and CDR2: SGHRS and YFSETQ. V was clipped by 3 bases and J by 3 bases, with 18 bases between them. CDR3 region: CASSSQPLGTEETQYF. CDR3 DNA: TGCGCCAGCAGCTCCCAACCGCTGGGGACTGAAGAGACCCAGTACTTC.

The V and J genes are TRBV5-1 and TRBJ2-1; 10 positions agree with TRBD2. The CDR3 totals 15 residues. J gave up 7 bases and V 2 bases, and 6 bases lay outside the gene matches. Germline-derived CDR1 and CDR2 are SGHRS and YFSETQ. The CDR3 loop is CASSFSSGSLNEQFF. The CDR3, as DNA: TGCGCCAGCAGCTTTTCTAGCGGGAGTTTGAATGAGCAGTTCTTC.

V and J are TRBV19 and TRBJ1-2, with no clear D. Trimming cost V 3 bases and J 1 base, with 15 bases left between them. The CDR3 covers 16 residues. Germline V gene lookup returns CDR1 LNHDA and CDR2 SQIVND (reference sequence). In DNA, the CDR3 is TGTGCCAGTAGTATGACACACAAGATCCTTAACTATGGCTACACCTTC. Translating gives CASSMTHKILNYGYTF.

This clonotype was seen a few times. The chain recombines TRBV11-2 with TRBJ2-1; D is undetermined. This CDR3 contains 13 residues. Germline CDR1 SGHAT, CDR2 FQNNGV. V lost 1 base and J 10 bases, leaving 11 bases between the germline ends. The CDR3 sequence is CASSLGEAQEQFF. DNA for the CDR3: TGTGCCAGCAGCTTAGGTGAGGCTCAAGAGCAGTTCTTC.

Comments on this clonotype: A read error may be the cause here, since a much bigger clone is one base away. This rearrangement joins TRBV29-1 to TRBJ2-3; a weak D match, TRBD2 (7 bases). This CDR3 has 13 residues. The germline CDR1 and CDR2 sequences are SQVTM and ANQGSEA. DNA of the CDR3: TGCAGCGCTACAGGGAGGGGCACAAATACGCAGTATTTT. Its translation is CSATGRGTNTQYF.

The chain links TRBV4-3 to TRBJ2-7; D is undetermined. The length of the CDR3 is 14 residues. Trimming left V 0 bases short and J 2 bases short, with 8 bases between. CDR1 is LGHNA and CDR2 is YSLEER in the germline V gene. The CDR3 nucleotides are TGCGCCAGCAGCCAAGATCACGGAGCCTACGAGCAGTACTTC. Translated, it gives CASSQDHGAYEQYF.

The V call is TRBV5-1, the J call TRBJ2-7; 8 nucleotides match TRBD2. CDR3 length equals 15 residues. V was pared by 4 bases and J by 6 bases, with 12 bases of the junction left unmatched. The V gene's germline CDR1 is SGHRS and CDR2 YFSETQ. The CDR3 sequence: CASSGYGLASTEQYF. CDR3 sequence (DNA): TGCGCCAGCAGCGGATACGGACTAGCTTCCACCGAGCAGTACTTC.